This T cell receptor beta chain was identified during a study of shared clonotypes between healthy human individuals. Germline CDR1 SGHTA, CDR2 FQGNSA. V dropped 6 bases and J dropped 2 bases, with 12 bases sitting between them. The length of the CDR3 is 14 residues. Method: immunoSEQ multiplex PCR; TCRdb's copy keeps in-frame clones and lacks some. The sample includes 2,100,000 or so clones, under 97% seen only once; the top ten take 0.1% to 0.15%. The sample comprised naive CD4+ T cells sorted from blood. As for subset: CD45RA+ positively selected. This receptor was taken from a man aged 18 to 35 in good health. This chain uses TRBV7-2 with TRBJ2-3; TRBD2 might be the D (6 bases). The CDR3, as DNA: TGTGCCAGCAGAGAGCGGGCCCACACAGATACGCAGTATTTT. This translates into CASRERAHTDTQYF.